These 10 T cell receptor beta chains share one sample of origin, sequenced in a study of T cell responses to AZD1222 COVID-19 vaccine. The data were produced by immunoSEQ multiplex PCR, yet TCRdb's version contains in-frame clones alone and is incomplete. The repertoire holds 100,000 to 150,000 clones, with around 85% as singletons. The input for sequencing was peripheral blood, taken on day 0 of AZD1222 vaccination. The source of these receptors is an adult in good health.

V usage is TRBV3-1 (or the pseudogene TRBV3-2) and J usage is TRBJ2-7; 10 nucleotides match TRBD2. V lost 3 bases and J lost 4; bases outside the gene matches: 9. This CDR3 has 16 amino acids. CDR1 LGHDT and CDR2 YNNKEL come from the germline V gene (reference sequence). CDR3 in amino acids: CASSQGLARLGYEQYF. The CDR3 DNA reads as TGTGCCAGCAGCCAGGGACTAGCGCGCCTTGGGTACGAGCAGTACTTC.

V usage is TRBV24-1 and J usage is TRBJ1-5, with a tentative D call TRBD1 (5 bases). This CDR3 is 14 amino acids long. The germline gives CDR1 KGHDR, CDR2 SFDVKD. V shed 7 bases and J shed 4 bases, with 13 bases lying between them. The CDR3: CATSREGRNQPQHF. CDR3 sequence (DNA): TGTGCCACCAGCAGGGAAGGACGTAATCAGCCCCAGCATTTT.

V is TRBV5-1 and J is TRBJ1-3, with D hard to call. The CDR3 extends over 16 amino acids. V was cut by 0 bases and J by 0 bases, with 10 bases left in between. Germline loops: CDR1 SGHRS, CDR2 YFSETQ. The CDR3 reads CASSLGGDFSGNTIYF. The CDR3 DNA sequence: TGCGCCAGCAGCTTGGGGGGAGATTTCTCTGGAAACACCATATATTTT.

The rearrangement uses TRBV9 and TRBJ2-1; 10 nucleotides align to TRBD2. Germline-derived CDR1 and CDR2 are SGDLS and YYNGEE. CDR3 length: 12 residues. Trimming took 3 bases from V and 9 from J; bases not matched to a gene: 0. In DNA, the CDR3 is TGTGCCAGCAGCGGACTAGCGGGTGAGCAGTTCTTC. It specifies CASSGLAGEQFF.

This sequence joins TRBV12-3 or TRBV12-4 and TRBJ2-3; D unresolved. This CDR3 is 12 amino acids long. The germline V and J ends were trimmed by 5 bases and 5 bases, with 8 bases remaining between them. The CDR3 nucleotides read TGTGCCAGCAGTCCTGACGGAGATACGCAGTATTTT. It is translated as CASSPDGDTQYF.

CDR3 protein: CAWTVERTEAFF. The CDR3 nucleotides read TGTGCCTGGACCGTAGAGAGGACTGAAGCTTTCTTT. V gene TRBV30 combines with J gene TRBJ1-1, with D hard to call. V was pared by 4 bases and J by 5 bases, with 11 bases between. The CDR3 length is 12 residues. Germline CDR1 reads GTSNPN; CDR2 reads SVGIG (reference sequence).

The chain carries TRBV18 and TRBJ2-2; TRBD1 agrees at 9 bases. In germline, CDR1 is KGHSH, CDR2 LQKENI. There are 12 residues in the CDR3. J gave up 6 bases and V 8 bases, and 1 base lay outside the gene matches. The CDR3 reads CASGTGSGELFF. CDR3 bases: TGTGCCAGCGGGACAGGGTCCGGGGAGCTGTTTTTT.

The gene calls are TRBV27 and TRBJ1-6; 8 bases are shared with TRBD1. With V trimmed by 4 bases and J by 9 bases, 14 bases remained unmatched. CDR3 length: 17 residues. Germline V lookup: CDR1 MNHEY, CDR2 SMNVEV (reference sequence). The CDR3 spells CASSSQRTGRGISPLHF. The CDR3, as DNA: TGTGCCAGCAGTTCACAGAGGACAGGGCGGGGGATTTCACCCCTCCACTTT.

The chain uses TRBV6-2 or TRBV6-3 and TRBJ2-5; 9 bases agree with TRBD2. V shed 2 bases, J shed 2 bases, and the junction held 9 bases outside the gene matches. Germline loops: CDR1 MNHEY, CDR2 SVGEGT. The length of the CDR3 is 17 residues. The DNA for the CDR3 is TGTGCCAGCAGTTACCGAAGCGGGGGGCATCTTCAAGAGACCCAGTACTTC. Its protein is CASSYRSGGHLQETQYF.

This clone was detected only a few times. The chain couples TRBV28 to TRBJ2-7, with D tentatively TRBD1 (6 bases). V was pared by 4 bases and J by 7 bases, with 14 bases between. Looked up from germline, CDR1 is MDHEN and CDR2 is SYDVKM. CDR3 length: 13 amino acids. CDR3 protein: CASSSGWTAEQYF. In DNA form, the CDR3 reads TGTGCCAGCAGTTCGGGCTGGACAGCTGAGCAGTACTTC. Full variable domain (outside the CDR3, taken from reference TRBV28 and TRBJ2-7): DVKVTQSSRYLVKRTGEKVFLECVQDMDHENMFWYRQDPGLGLRLIYFSYDVKMKEKGDIPEGYSVSREKKERFSLILESASTNQTSMYLCASSSGWTAEQYFGPGTRLTVT.